A selection of T cell receptor beta chains follows, all from one sample in a study of T cell responses to AZD1222 COVID-19 vaccine. The method was immunoSEQ multiplex PCR; TCRdb's version includes in-frame clones alone and lacks a portion of them. Here the sample spans approximately 100,000 clones, about 88% being singletons. The sequenced sample was peripheral blood, obtained on day 0 of AZD1222 vaccination. The receptors derive from an adult in good health. Each CDR3 is given without its conserved first and last residue.

v_gene: TRBV18
CDR3aa: ASSPGTGFEKLF

v_gene: TRBV3-1/TRBV3-2
CDR3aa: ASSQEPGGANVLT

v_gene: TRBV24-1
CDR3aa: ATSVTGNYGYT

v_gene: TRBV19
CDR3aa: ASSLKGKTGNTIY

v_gene: TRBV7-8
CDR3aa: ASSSLGGTDTQY

v_gene: TRBV6-4
CDR3aa: ASGTQGTSF

v_gene: TRBV6-5
CDR3aa: AIPVEGAAGYT

v_gene: TRBV5-1
CDR3aa: ASSLAGSGNTIY

v_gene: TRBV21-1
CDR3aa: ASKLTDRGPTGDNSPLH

v_gene: TRBV24-1
CDR3aa: ATSDPGTSGGAGEQF

v_gene: TRBV5-4
CDR3aa: ASSPFNEGKAVRFGYT

v_gene: TRBV5-6
CDR3aa: ASRKGLGQETQY

v_gene: TRBV19
CDR3aa: ASSIDGGWAEAF

v_gene: TRBV9
CDR3aa: ASSPGQGNSPLH

v_gene: TRBV6-5
CDR3aa: ASSQGYYNSPLH

v_gene: TRBV5-6
CDR3aa: ASSLASEKLF